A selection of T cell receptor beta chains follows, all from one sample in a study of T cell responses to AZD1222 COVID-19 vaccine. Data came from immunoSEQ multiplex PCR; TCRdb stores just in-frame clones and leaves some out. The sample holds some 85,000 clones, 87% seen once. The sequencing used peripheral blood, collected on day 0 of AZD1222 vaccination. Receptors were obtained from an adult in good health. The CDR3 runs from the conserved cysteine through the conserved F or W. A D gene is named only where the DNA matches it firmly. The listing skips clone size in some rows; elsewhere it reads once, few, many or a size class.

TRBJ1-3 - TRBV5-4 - CASSNGGFMGSGNTIYF TGTGCCAGCAGCAACGGGGGTTTCATGGGCTCTGGAAACACCATATATTTT
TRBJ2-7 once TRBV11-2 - CASSHTGSSTRYEQYF TGTGCCAGCAGTCATACAGGGTCATCTACCCGATACGAGCAGTACTTC
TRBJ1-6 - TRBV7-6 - CASSPQAVTDNSPLHF TGTGCCAGCAGCCCCCAGGCGGTGACAGATAATTCACCCCTCCACTTT
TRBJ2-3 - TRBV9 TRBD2 CASSVGGRLSDTQYF TGTGCCAGCAGCGTAGGCGGGAGGTTATCAGATACGCAGTATTTT
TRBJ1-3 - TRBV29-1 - CSVGGTSGNTIYF TGCAGCGTTGGCGGGACCTCTGGAAACACCATATATTTT
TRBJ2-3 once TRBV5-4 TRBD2 CASSLDAGGRADTQYF TGTGCCAGCAGCTTGGATGCGGGAGGGCGGGCAGATACGCAGTATTTT
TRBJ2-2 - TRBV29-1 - CSVSVPAYSNTGELFF TGCAGCGTTAGCGTGCCGGCGTACTCGAACACCGGGGAGCTGTTTTTT
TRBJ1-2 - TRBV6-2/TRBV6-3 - CASSYLAVNYGYTF TGTGCCAGCAGTTACTTGGCAGTTAACTATGGCTACACCTTC
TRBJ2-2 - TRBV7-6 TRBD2 CASSLLAGVVTGELFF TGTGCCAGCAGCTTACTAGCGGGAGTCGTAACCGGGGAGCTGTTTTTT
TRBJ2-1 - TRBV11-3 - CASSSRGTEQFF TGTGCCAGCAGCTCTAGGGGGACTGAGCAGTTCTTC
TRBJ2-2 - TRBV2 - CASKRAINTGELFF TGTGCCAGCAAGAGGGCCATTAACACCGGGGAGCTGTTTTTT
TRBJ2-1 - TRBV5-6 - CASSWGTGGEQFF TGTGCCAGCAGCTGGGGGACGGGCGGTGAGCAGTTCTTC
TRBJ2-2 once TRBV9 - CASSVGGAGELFF TGTGCCAGCAGCGTAGGGGGAGCCGGGGAGCTGTTTTTT
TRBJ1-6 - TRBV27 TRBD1 CASMTGTANSPLHF TGTGCCAGCATGACCGGGACAGCGAATTCACCCCTCCACTTT
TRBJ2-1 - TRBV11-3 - CASSLYGLGANEQFF TGTGCCAGCAGCTTGTATGGACTCGGGGCCAATGAGCAGTTCTTC
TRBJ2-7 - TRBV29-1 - CSVGQRSREQYF TGCAGCGTGGGACAACGGTCTCGAGAGCAGTACTTC
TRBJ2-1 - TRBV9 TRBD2 CASSVSTSGRDEQFF TGTGCCAGCAGCGTAAGCACTAGCGGGAGAGATGAGCAGTTCTTC
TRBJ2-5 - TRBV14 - CASSWTSQETQYF TGTGCCAGCAGTTGGACTTCCCAAGAGACCCAGTACTTC
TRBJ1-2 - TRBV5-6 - CASSLQETYGYTF TGTGCCAGCAGTTTACAGGAAACCTATGGCTACACCTTC
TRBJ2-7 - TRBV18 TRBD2 CASSPPRGGEAGEQYF TGTGCCAGCTCACCACCGCGTGGGGGAGAAGCGGGGGAGCAGTACTTC